The rows below give T cell receptor beta chains drawn from one sample of a study of response to subunit inactivated influenza vaccine. One entry per CDR3 protein, called by TCRdb with MiXCR from the RT-PCR reads. This sample has more than 700,000 distinct CDR3 sequences, with approximately 22% found just once. Here the sequenced sample was PBMCs from blood, taken about 5 days after vaccination. Source of these receptors: a man over 45 who received an inactivated influenza vaccine. CDR3s include the opening cysteine and the closing phenylalanine or tryptophan.

V: TRBV12-3/TRBV12-4
J: TRBJ2-7
CDR3: CASSFSGGGEQYF

V: TRBV29-1
J: TRBJ2-5
CDR3: CSHIAGWETQYF

V: TRBV6-1
J: TRBJ1-5
CDR3: CASSETLRAYQPQHF

V: TRBV5-1
J: TRBJ1-2
CDR3: CASSLDVGTGYGYTF

V: TRBV4-2
J: TRBJ1-4
CDR3: CASSQDPGSNEKLFF

V: TRBV7-8
J: TRBJ2-7
CDR3: CASSVGQVYEQYF

V: TRBV3-1
J: TRBJ2-1
CDR3: CASSQGSPSHHNEQFF

V: TRBV5-5
J: TRBJ2-1
CDR3: CASSLRRQYSYNEQFF

V: TRBV3-1
J: TRBJ2-7
CDR3: CASSQSLPVGSGAYEQYF

V: TRBV4-2
J: TRBJ1-1
CDR3: CASSQDYQGGNTEAFF

V: TRBV7-9
J: TRBJ2-1
CDR3: CASSLASGRVNEQFF

V: TRBV9
J: TRBJ2-1
CDR3: CASSAPSGLAGGPSYEQFF

V: TRBV29-1
J: TRBJ1-2
CDR3: CSVGPINYGYTF

V: TRBV5-1
J: TRBJ2-7
CDR3: CASSKTSGSSYEQYF

V: TRBV5-1
J: TRBJ1-1
CDR3: CASSPSRGNTEAFF

V: TRBV30
J: TRBJ1-1
CDR3: CAWAWAQNTEAFF

V: TRBV7-2
J: TRBJ1-2
CDR3: CASSLAGPYYGYTF

V: TRBV11-2
J: TRBJ2-3
CDR3: CASSLELGGNTDTQYF

V: TRBV4-3
J: TRBJ2-7
CDR3: CASSHLGAGVMYEQYF

V: TRBV4-3
J: TRBJ2-1
CDR3: CASSQEWQVSYDEQFF

V: TRBV20-1
J: TRBJ2-1
CDR3: CSATVRGARSYNEQFF

V: TRBV10-3
J: TRBJ2-1
CDR3: CAISDRGDGSSYNEQFF

V: TRBV24-1
J: TRBJ2-1
CDR3: CATSGIIYNEQFF

V: TRBV7-7
J: TRBJ2-7
CDR3: CASSLIPSYEQYF

V: TRBV29-1
J: TRBJ2-1
CDR3: CSARELYNEQFF

V: TRBV5-6
J: TRBJ1-1
CDR3: CASSLMDATEAFF